The clone carrying this TCR beta chain was counted a few times. Its antigen is unknown. V was pared by 9 bases and J by 5 bases, with 17 bases between. CDR3 length: 13 amino acids. CDR1 and CDR2 (germline): MNHEY, SMNVEV (reference sequence). Time point described: persistent/refractory GD, antithyroid drugs over 5 years with positive TRAb. After RNA was extracted from PBMCs, the TCR library was made from it. Patients all came to the study from an endocrinology department in Xi'an, China. The data stem from a study of regulatory T cells in long-lasting Graves disease. Arm-PCR of CDR3 regions and iRepertoire HTBI primers were used to build TCR beta libraries. TCRdb reprocessed the multiplex PCR reads via MiXCR and lists one record per CDR3 protein. This table has roughly 700,000 distinct CDR3 sequences, around 30% appearing once. General study results and limits: Sampling was limited to peripheral blood rather than thyroid tissue.

The chain carries TRBV27 and TRBJ2-7; a weak D match, TRBD1 (6 bases). Here the sequenced sample was peripheral blood mononuclear cells (PBMCs), taken when the disease was refractory, from a patient treated with antithyroid drugs. This receptor was identified in a female donor with Graves disease. Here the CDR3 DNA reads TGTGCCAGTTCGACAGGACCTGAGGACGAGCAGTACTTC. Encoded protein: CASSTGPEDEQYF.